The next 27 T cell receptor beta chains were all read from a single sample in a study of cytomegalovirus exposure and HLA in healthy donors. The primer mix had 60 Vbeta and 13 Jbeta primers. Data came from immunoSEQ multiplex PCR; TCRdb stores just in-frame clones and leaves some out. The sample records roughly 200,000 clones, about nine tenths being singletons. Sequencing was done on a sample of PBMCs. These receptors were collected from a boy aged 2 to 10 in good health and CMV-seronegative.

The chain is built from TRBV2 and TRBJ1-3, with TRBD1 as a possible D gene (5 bases). This CDR3 region has 18 residues. Trimming left V 6 bases short and J 0 bases short, with 21 bases between. CDR1 is SNHLY and CDR2 is FYNNEI in the germline V gene. DNA of the CDR3: TGTGCCAGCAGCGACGTTGTTACAGGCCTAAACTCTGGAAACACCATATATTTT. Residues: CASSDVVTGLNSGNTIYF.

This rearrangement joins TRBV5-1 to TRBJ2-5; TRBD1 aligns across 8 bases. The CDR3 covers 15 residues. The germline V gene encodes CDR1 SGHRS and CDR2 YFSETQ. The junction had 1 base not matched to a gene; V was cut back by 0 bases and J by 0 bases. CDR3 bases: TGCGCCAGCAGCTTGGCGGACAGGGACCAAGAGACCCAGTACTTC. It codes for CASSLADRDQETQYF.

The V and J genes are TRBV30 and TRBJ1-6; no clear D gene. The CDR3 consists of 14 residues. V gave up 0 bases and J gave up 7 bases, with 10 bases separating them. The V gene's germline CDR1 is GTSNPN and CDR2 SVGIG (reference sequence). The CDR3 DNA is TGTGCCTGGAGTGTTGGGCTGATCAATTCACCCCTCCACTTT. Its protein product is CAWSVGLINSPLHF.

The CDR3 protein is CASSLAWESGGYTF. Here the CDR3 DNA reads TGTGCCAGCAGCTTAGCGTGGGAGAGTGGGGGCTACACCTTC. The rearrangement links TRBV7-8 to TRBJ1-2; D remains unclear. The V end lost 0 bases, the J end lost 8 bases, and 13 bases lay between the germline ends. CDR3 length equals 14 residues. Germline V CDR1 and CDR2: SGHVS, FQNEAQ.

The genes are TRBV2 and TRBJ2-7; 8 bases are shared with TRBD1. The J segment lost 3 bases and the V segment lost 9 bases, leaving 7 bases of the junction unmatched. The germline CDR1 and CDR2 sequences are SNHLY and FYNNEI. There are 13 residues in the CDR3. CDR3 in DNA: TGTGCCAGTAGAAAGGACAGGGACTACGAGCAGTACTTC. Translated: CASRKDRDYEQYF.

Comments on this clone: At one end, the junction sequence differs from germline, possibly due to a read error. Additional DNA sequences in this sample encode the identical CDR3. The genes are TRBV27 and TRBJ1-1; no clear D gene. This CDR3 comprises 14 residues. CDR1 and CDR2 (germline): MNHEY, SMNVEV (reference sequence). The CDR3 region is CASSAYYRNTEAFF. CDR3 in DNA: TGTGCCAGCTCGGCCTACTATAGGAACACTGAAGCCTTCTTT.

V is TRBV15 and J is TRBJ2-7; TRBD1 matches 9 bases. Germline loops: CDR1 LNHNV, CDR2 YYDKDF (reference sequence). V shed 2 bases, J shed 4 bases, and the junction held 6 bases outside the gene matches. The CDR3 totals 15 residues. Here the CDR3 reads CATSRQGTGTYEQYF. In nucleotides, the CDR3 is TGTGCCACCAGCAGACAGGGGACAGGGACGTACGAGCAGTACTTC.

The chain uses TRBV4-1 and TRBJ2-1; 7 bases are a match to TRBD2. The CDR3 has 16 residues. V was pared by 1 base and J by 0 bases, with 3 bases of the junction left unmatched. The V gene's germline CDR1 is MGHRA and CDR2 YSYEKL. CDR3 in amino acids: CASSQAGGNSYNEQFF. The CDR3 DNA reads TGCGCCAGCAGCCAAGCGGGGGGTAACTCCTACAATGAGCAGTTCTTC.

The V gene is TRBV28, the J gene TRBJ1-3, with 7 nucleotides matching TRBD1. The CDR3 has 20 residues. The V and J ends lost 2 bases and 0 bases, in that order; junction bases with no gene match: 16. Germline lookup yields CDR1 MDHEN and CDR2 SYDVKM. The CDR3 spells CASSLIPGGTPRSSGNTIYF. The CDR3 DNA reads as TGTGCCAGCAGTTTAATCCCAGGGGGGACCCCCCGGAGCTCTGGAAACACCATATATTTT.

CDR3 protein: CATRRGAGTGELFF. CDR3 DNA sequence: TGTGCCACCCGCCGTGGGGCTGGGACCGGGGAGCTGTTTTTT. This chain uses TRBV6-6 with TRBJ2-2; TRBD1 is a possible D gene (5 bases). CDR3 length: 14 amino acids. Per the germline V gene, CDR1 is MNHNY and CDR2 is SVGAGI (reference sequence). V lost 10 bases and J 5 bases, leaving 17 bases between the germline ends.

The chain combines TRBV27 with TRBJ2-1, with 10 bases that match TRBD2. The CDR3 is 15 residues long. With V trimmed by 5 bases and J by 5 bases, 6 bases remained unmatched. The germline gives CDR1 MNHEY, CDR2 SMNVEV (reference sequence). CDR3 residues: CASSVPGLADNEQFF. DNA of the CDR3: TGTGCCAGCAGTGTGCCTGGACTAGCGGACAATGAGCAGTTCTTC.

This clone appeared once. The chain employs TRBV28 and TRBJ2-7, with D possibly being TRBD1 (5 bases). The length of the CDR3 is 12 residues. V was trimmed by 10 bases and J by 3 bases, leaving 13 bases between them. Per germline, CDR1 MDHEN and CDR2 SYDVKM. The CDR3 region has the DNA TGTGCCACCCTAGACAGAAACTACGAGCAGTACTTC. As protein: CATLDRNYEQYF.

This chain uses TRBV6-6 with TRBJ2-3; perhaps TRBD2 as D (6 bases). Germline lookup yields CDR1 MNHNY and CDR2 SVGAGI (reference sequence). This CDR3 is built from 16 residues. V lost 1 base, J lost 2 bases, and 13 bases lay in between. CDR3 bases: TGTGCCAGCAGTTACTACCGGCGGGGCGACACAGATACGCAGTATTTT. Translated, it gives CASSYYRRGDTDTQYF.

Comment on this clone: Mismatch with germline at one junction end may stem from a read error. The chain combines TRBV28 with TRBJ1-6, with TRBD1 matching over 9 bases. Germline V lookup: CDR1 MDHEN, CDR2 SYDVKM. The CDR3 loop spans 15 amino acids. DNA of the CDR3: TGTGCCAGCAGTCTCTCCCACTTCGAAGGGACAGGGCACTACTTT. As protein: CASSLSHFEGTGHYF.

The chain joins TRBV5-1 to TRBJ1-5; 7 bases match TRBD1. With 7 bases clipped from V and 6 bases from J, the junction kept 4 bases outside the gene matches. The CDR3 is 12 amino acids. Germline loops: CDR1 SGHRS, CDR2 YFSETQ. The CDR3 DNA reads TGCGCCAGCGACAGGGCGTGTCAGCCCCAGCATTTT. It translates to CASDRACQPQHF. The full variable domain, its missing parts supplied by reference TRBV5-1 and TRBJ1-5, is KAGVTQTPRYLIKTRGQQVTLSCSPISGHRSVSWYQQTPGQGLQFLFEYFSETQRNKGNFPGRFSGRQFSNSRSEMNVSTLELGDSALYLCASDRACQPQHFGDGTRLSIL.

J is TRBJ2-2 and V is TRBV7-9, with 8 nucleotides matching TRBD1. Losses at the gene ends were 6 bases for V and 3 bases for J; bases not matched to a gene: 9. Per the germline V gene, CDR1 is SEHNR and CDR2 is FQNEAQ (reference sequence). There are 16 residues in the CDR3. CDR3 nucleotide sequence: TGTGCCAGCAGTCGTGGACAGGGAGGTGACACCGGGGAGCTGTTTTTT. This encodes CASSRGQGGDTGELFF.

This clone was counted a few times. The chain employs TRBV4-1 and TRBJ1-4, with D possibly matching TRBD1 (5 bases). The V gene's germline CDR1 is MGHRA and CDR2 YSYEKL. The CDR3 consists of 13 residues. V shed 0 bases and J shed 14 bases, with 13 bases lying between them. The CDR3 reads CASSQEGPARLFF. CDR3 nucleotides: TGCGCCAGCAGCCAAGAGGGGCCCGCGAGGCTGTTTTTT.

The chain uses TRBV9 and TRBJ1-2; 8 bases fit TRBD1. V dropped 4 bases and J dropped 7; count of bases not matched to a gene: 3. Germline-derived CDR1 and CDR2 are SGDLS and YYNGEE. There are 12 residues in the CDR3. In DNA, the CDR3 is TGTGCCAGCAGCCAACAGGGGGGTGGCTACACCTTC. Translated, it gives CASSQQGGGYTF.

The rearrangement joins TRBV27 to TRBJ2-5; 7 bases match TRBD2. V was pared by 8 bases and J by 5 bases, with 11 bases of the junction left unmatched. The CDR3 length is 14 residues. Germline V lookup: CDR1 MNHEY, CDR2 SMNVEV (reference sequence). The CDR3: CASAQGARGETQYF. For the CDR3, the DNA is TGTGCCAGCGCGCAAGGGGCGCGGGGGGAGACCCAGTACTTC.

The chain's CDR3 is CASTYSANYGYTF. CDR3 bases: TGTGCCAGCACGTACTCCGCTAACTATGGCTACACCTTC. V usage is TRBV25-1 and J usage is TRBJ1-2; D remains ambiguous. Germline lookup yields CDR1 MGHDK and CDR2 SYGVNS. V lost 7 bases and J 0 bases, leaving 9 bases between the germline ends. This CDR3 has 13 amino acids.

This clone was found once. The chain employs TRBV11-2 and TRBJ2-5, with D perhaps matching TRBD1 (6 bases). The germline CDR1 and CDR2 sequences are SGHAT and FQNNGV. The CDR3 length is 14 residues. V dropped 3 bases and J dropped 0 bases, with 8 bases sitting between them. CDR3 DNA: TGTGCCAGCAGCTTGGACAGCAACCAAGAGACCCAGTACTTC. It codes for CASSLDSNQETQYF.

This chain links TRBV6-5 with TRBJ2-5, with 9 bases lining up with TRBD1. Per the germline V gene, CDR1 is MNHEY and CDR2 is SVGAGI. After removal of 5 bases from V and 5 bases from J, the junction contained 6 bases not matched to a gene. This CDR3 has 14 amino acids. The CDR3 DNA is TGTGCCAGCAGTCTACAGGGGGCACGGGAGACCCAGTACTTC. Translation gives CASSLQGARETQYF.

For the CDR3, the DNA is TGTGCCAGCACCGGCAAGCCTGGGACTAGCGGAAGATACAATGAGCAGTTCTTC. It yields the protein CASTGKPGTSGRYNEQFF. J is TRBJ2-1 and V is TRBV2; 11 nucleotides match TRBD2. From germline, CDR1 is SNHLY and CDR2 FYNNEI. This CDR3 contains 18 residues. V trimming: 7 bases; J trimming: 4 bases; junction bases outside the gene matches: 15.

The chain uses TRBV15 and TRBJ1-1; D is undetermined. Trimming left V 1 base short and J 1 base short, with 10 bases between. CDR3 size: 15 residues. Germline V gene data show CDR1 as LNHNV and CDR2 as YYDKDF (reference sequence). The CDR3 bases are TGTGCCACCAGCAGAGGTGTACAGCCGAACACTGAAGCTTTCTTT. Its protein product is CATSRGVQPNTEAFF. The whole variable domain, remainder taken from reference TRBV15 and TRBJ1-1, is DAMVIQNPRYQVTQFGKPVTLSCSQTLNHNVMYWYQQKSSQAPKLLFHYYDKDFNNEADTPDNFQSRRPNTSFCFLDIRSPGLGDTAMYLCATSRGVQPNTEAFFGQGTRLTVV.

The V gene is TRBV30, the J gene TRBJ1-4; perhaps TRBD1 as D (5 bases). The CDR3 length is 15 residues. V shed 1 base and J shed 12 bases, with 21 bases lying between them. Germline V lookup: CDR1 GTSNPN, CDR2 SVGIG (reference sequence). CDR3 sequence reads: CAWSEVGTIVGELFF. The CDR3 coding sequence is TGTGCCTGGAGTGAAGTTGGGACTATCGTGGGGGAACTGTTTTTT.

A few counts support this clone. V gene TRBV6-6 combines with J gene TRBJ1-2, with 7 bases lining up with TRBD1. This CDR3 region has 13 residues. V shed 6 bases, J shed 7 bases, and the junction held 8 bases outside the gene matches. Germline V lookup: CDR1 MNHNY, CDR2 SVGAGI (reference sequence). CDR3: CASSYDRVGGYTF. CDR3 DNA: TGTGCCAGCAGCTACGACAGGGTCGGTGGCTACACCTTC.

The chain recombines TRBV7-6 with TRBJ2-1; TRBD1 agrees at 7 bases. J lost 4 bases, V lost 5 bases, and 11 bases had no gene match. Germline values: CDR1 SGHVS, CDR2 FNYEAQ. The CDR3 loop spans 16 amino acids. The CDR3: CASSPVGQGVYNEQFF. CDR3 coding DNA: TGTGCCAGCAGCCCCGTGGGCCAGGGGGTTTACAATGAGCAGTTCTTC.